Included here is one T cell receptor (beta chain) sequence, with context. These data are taken from a study of control samples from healthy donors and cancer patients. Germline CDR1 and CDR2: KGHSH and LQKENI. CDR3 length: 13 amino acids. The V end was cut by 6 bases, the J end by 14 bases, with 17 bases between. Clones were read by immunoSEQ multiplex PCR, and TCRdb kept only the in-frame ones, dropping some. The data contain approximately 150,000 clones, 91% of them seen just once; the ten biggest clones take up around 2%. This receptor was obtained from a woman between 40 and 50 years old in good health. The material sequenced was blood. The V and J genes are TRBV18 and TRBJ1-6, with D unclear. The CDR3 region is CASSPGPGESLHF. The DNA of the CDR3 is TGTGCCAGCTCCCCTGGACCCGGAGAATCCCTCCACTTT.